This T cell receptor (beta chain) is drawn from a study of blood T cell repertoires in COVID-19. Overall study: The study drew acute and convalescent COVID-19 samples from the United States, Italy and Spain.

This CDR3 contains 14 residues. CDR1 is SGHRS, CDR2 YFSETQ, per germline. V was clipped by 10 bases and J by 5 bases; unmatched bases: 6. Original analysis: By means of reference gene primer amplification, nucleated cell counts were estimated. Assay used: immunoSEQ multiplex PCR; TCRdb lists only in-frame clones, some missing. V, J and clone size derive from that table, while D and trimming were established from the DNA sequence. This sample has around 250,000 clones, with approximately 82% found just once. The chain is built from TRBV5-1 and TRBJ2-2; TRBD1 matches 12 bases. The receptor's source is an elderly woman with acute or convalescent COVID-19. Material for sequencing was peripheral blood. CDR3 sequence: CARRDRGQTGELFF. The CDR3 region has the DNA TGCGCCCGCCGGGACAGGGGGCAGACCGGGGAGCTGTTTTTT.